This T cell receptor beta chain is from a study of cytomegalovirus exposure and HLA in healthy donors. Across the study: For the 300 to 400 genotyped donors, roughly 80% fell within the Caucasian-associated ancestry cluster. Study results and caveats: After further analysis at a later stage, roughly 15,000 TCR beta sequences were associated with HLA alleles at 0.05 false discovery rate. Indistinguishability led to the exclusion of some V segments, TRBV6-2 and TRBV6-3 included. It was taken for granted in presence/absence analyses that sequencing depth across donors was roughly uniform.

This clone has more than one count but fewer than ten. What it binds is not known. Researchers ran the PCR with 60 Vbeta and 13 Jbeta primers. Only in-frame clones appear in the TCRdb table, and some are missing; sequencing was by immunoSEQ multiplex PCR. This sample carries approximately 100,000 clones, around 67% of them seen once, and the ten largest clones take about 2.5%. Trimming left V 4 bases short and J 8 bases short, with 8 bases between. The length of the CDR3 is 11 residues. CDR1 and CDR2 (germline): MDHEN, SYDVKM. This TCR was recovered from a man in his fifties in good health and CMV-seronegative. The rearrangement uses TRBV28 and TRBJ1-2; D remains ambiguous. The sample comprised PBMCs. CDR3 region: CASSSVRGYTF. CDR3 coding DNA: TGTGCCAGCAGTTCGGTCAGGGGCTACACCTTC.